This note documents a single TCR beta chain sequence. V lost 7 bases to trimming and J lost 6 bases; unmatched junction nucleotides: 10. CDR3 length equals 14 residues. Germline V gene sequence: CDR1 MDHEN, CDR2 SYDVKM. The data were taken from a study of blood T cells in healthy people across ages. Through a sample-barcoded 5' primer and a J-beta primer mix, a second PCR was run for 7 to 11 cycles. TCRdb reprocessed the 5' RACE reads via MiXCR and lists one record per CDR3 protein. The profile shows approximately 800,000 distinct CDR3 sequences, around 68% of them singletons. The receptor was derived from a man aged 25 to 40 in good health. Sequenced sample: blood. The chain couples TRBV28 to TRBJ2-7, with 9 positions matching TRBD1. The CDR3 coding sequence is TGTGCCAGCAACATCGGGACAGGGTCGTTCGAGCAGTACTTC. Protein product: CASNIGTGSFEQYF.